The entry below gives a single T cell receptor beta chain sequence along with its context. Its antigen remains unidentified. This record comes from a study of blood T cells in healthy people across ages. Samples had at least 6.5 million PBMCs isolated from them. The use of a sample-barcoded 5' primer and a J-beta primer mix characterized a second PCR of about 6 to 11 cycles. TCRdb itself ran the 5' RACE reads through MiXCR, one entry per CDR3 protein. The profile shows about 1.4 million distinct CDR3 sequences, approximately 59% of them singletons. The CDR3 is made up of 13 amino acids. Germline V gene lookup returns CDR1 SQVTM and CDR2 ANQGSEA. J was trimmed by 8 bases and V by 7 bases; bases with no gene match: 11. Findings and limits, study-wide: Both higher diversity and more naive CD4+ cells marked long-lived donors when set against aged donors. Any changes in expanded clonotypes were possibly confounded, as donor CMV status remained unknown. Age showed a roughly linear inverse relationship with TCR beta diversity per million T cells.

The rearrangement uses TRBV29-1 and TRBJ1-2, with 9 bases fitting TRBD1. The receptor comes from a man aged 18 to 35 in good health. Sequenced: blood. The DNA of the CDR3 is TGCAGCGCCCTGGGACAGGGAGTAGAAGGCTACACCTTC. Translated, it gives CSALGQGVEGYTF. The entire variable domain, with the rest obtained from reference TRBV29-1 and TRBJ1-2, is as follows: SAVISQKPSRDICQRGTSLTIQCQVDSQVTMMFWYRQQPGQSLTLIATANQGSEATYESGFVIDKFPISRPNLTFSTLTVSNMSPEDSSIYLCSALGQGVEGYTFGSGTRLTVV.